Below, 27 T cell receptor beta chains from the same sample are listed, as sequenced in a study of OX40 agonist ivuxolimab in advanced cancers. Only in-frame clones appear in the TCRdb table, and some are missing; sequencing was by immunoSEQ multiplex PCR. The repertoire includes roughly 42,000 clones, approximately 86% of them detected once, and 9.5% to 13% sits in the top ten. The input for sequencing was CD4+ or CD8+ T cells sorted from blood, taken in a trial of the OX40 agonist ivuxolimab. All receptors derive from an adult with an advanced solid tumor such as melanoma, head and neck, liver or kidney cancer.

The CDR3 here is CASSYLAQETQYF. CDR3 nucleotide sequence: TGTGCCAGCAGTTACCTAGCCCAAGAGACCCAGTACTTC. The rearrangement joins TRBV6-6 to TRBJ2-5, with a weak D call TRBD2 (5 bases). Per the germline V gene, CDR1 is MNHNY and CDR2 is SVGAGI (reference sequence). V was cut by 2 bases and J by 1 base, with 5 bases left in between. There are 13 residues in the CDR3.

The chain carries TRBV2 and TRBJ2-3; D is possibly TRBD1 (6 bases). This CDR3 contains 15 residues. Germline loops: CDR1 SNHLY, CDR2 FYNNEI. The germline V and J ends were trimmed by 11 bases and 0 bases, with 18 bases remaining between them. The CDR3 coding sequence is TGTGCCGGACAAAACAGGGTGGATAGCACAGATACGCAGTATTTT. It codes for CAGQNRVDSTDTQYF.

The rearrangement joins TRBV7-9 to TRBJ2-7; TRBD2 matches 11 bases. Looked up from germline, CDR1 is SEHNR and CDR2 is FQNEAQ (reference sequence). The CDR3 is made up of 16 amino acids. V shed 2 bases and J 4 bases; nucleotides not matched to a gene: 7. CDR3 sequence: CASSLILAGGSYEQYF. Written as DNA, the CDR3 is TGTGCCAGCAGCTTAATCCTAGCGGGAGGTTCGTACGAGCAGTACTTC.

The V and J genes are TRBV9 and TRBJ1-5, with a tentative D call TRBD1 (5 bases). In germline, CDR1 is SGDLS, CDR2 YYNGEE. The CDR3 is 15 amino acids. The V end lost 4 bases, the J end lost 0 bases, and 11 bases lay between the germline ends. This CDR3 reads CASSSSGASNQPQHF. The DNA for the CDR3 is TGTGCCAGCAGCTCATCCGGGGCTAGCAATCAGCCCCAGCATTTT.

CDR3 in amino acids: CASSLGTGTTYEQYF. Written as DNA, the CDR3 is TGTGCCAGCAGCTTAGGGACAGGGACGACCTACGAGCAGTACTTC. V is TRBV7-6 and J is TRBJ2-7; TRBD1 matches at 8 bases. The V segment lost 1 base and the J segment 2 bases; nucleotides outside the gene matches: 4. The CDR3 consists of 15 residues. Germline V gene lookup returns CDR1 SGHVS and CDR2 FNYEAQ.

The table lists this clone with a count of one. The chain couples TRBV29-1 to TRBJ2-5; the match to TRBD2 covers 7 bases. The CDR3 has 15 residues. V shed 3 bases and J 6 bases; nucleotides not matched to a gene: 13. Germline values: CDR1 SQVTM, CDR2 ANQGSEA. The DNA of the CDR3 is TGCAGCGTTGACACAGCGGGGAGGGCTGGGAAGACCCAGTACTTC. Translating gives CSVDTAGRAGKTQYF. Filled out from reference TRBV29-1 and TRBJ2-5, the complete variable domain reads SAVISQKPSRDICQRGTSLTIQCQVDSQVTMMFWYRQQPGQSLTLIATANQGSEATYESGFVIDKFPISRPNLTFSTLTVSNMSPEDSSIYLCSVDTAGRAGKTQYFGPGTRLLVL.

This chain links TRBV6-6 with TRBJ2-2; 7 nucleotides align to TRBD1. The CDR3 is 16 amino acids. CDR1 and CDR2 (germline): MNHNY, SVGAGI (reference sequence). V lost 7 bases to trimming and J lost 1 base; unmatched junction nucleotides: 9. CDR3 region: CASNKPGQMNTGELFF. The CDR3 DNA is TGTGCCAGCAACAAACCGGGACAGATGAACACCGGGGAGCTGTTTTTT.

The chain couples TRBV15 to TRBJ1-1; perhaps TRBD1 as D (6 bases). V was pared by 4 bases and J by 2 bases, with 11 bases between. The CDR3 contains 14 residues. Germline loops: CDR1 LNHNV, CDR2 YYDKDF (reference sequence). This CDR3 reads CATSIGQSNTEAFF. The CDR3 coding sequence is TGTGCCACCAGCATAGGACAGTCAAACACTGAAGCTTTCTTT.

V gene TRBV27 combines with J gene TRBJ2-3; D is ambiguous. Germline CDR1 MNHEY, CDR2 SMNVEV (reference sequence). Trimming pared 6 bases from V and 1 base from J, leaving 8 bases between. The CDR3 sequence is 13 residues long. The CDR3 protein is CASSPAGTDTQYF. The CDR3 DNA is TGTGCCAGCAGCCCAGCAGGCACAGATACGCAGTATTTT.

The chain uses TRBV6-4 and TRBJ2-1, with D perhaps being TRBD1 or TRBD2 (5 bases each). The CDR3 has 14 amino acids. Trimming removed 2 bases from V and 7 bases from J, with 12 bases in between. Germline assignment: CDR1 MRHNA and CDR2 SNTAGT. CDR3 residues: CASSDGSGRNEQFF. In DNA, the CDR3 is TGTGCCAGCAGTGACGGATCAGGGAGAAATGAGCAGTTCTTC.

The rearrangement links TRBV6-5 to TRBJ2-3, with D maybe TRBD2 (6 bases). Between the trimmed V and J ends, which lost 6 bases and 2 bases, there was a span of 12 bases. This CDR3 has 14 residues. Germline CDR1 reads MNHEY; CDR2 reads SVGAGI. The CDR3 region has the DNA TGTGCCAGCAGGCCCGGCGGGACCACAGATACGCAGTATTTT. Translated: CASRPGGTTDTQYF.

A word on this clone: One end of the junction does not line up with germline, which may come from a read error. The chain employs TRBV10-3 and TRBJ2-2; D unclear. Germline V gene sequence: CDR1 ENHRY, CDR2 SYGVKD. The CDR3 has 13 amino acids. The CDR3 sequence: CAISESKTGELFF. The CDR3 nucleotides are TGTGCCATCAGTGAGTCGAAGACCGGGGAGCTGTTTTTT.

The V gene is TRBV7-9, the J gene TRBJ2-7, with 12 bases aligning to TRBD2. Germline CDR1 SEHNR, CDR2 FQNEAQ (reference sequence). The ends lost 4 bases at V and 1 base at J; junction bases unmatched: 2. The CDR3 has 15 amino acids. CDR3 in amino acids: CASSSTSGGSYEQYF. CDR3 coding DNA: TGTGCCAGCAGCTCGACTAGCGGGGGTTCCTACGAGCAGTACTTC.

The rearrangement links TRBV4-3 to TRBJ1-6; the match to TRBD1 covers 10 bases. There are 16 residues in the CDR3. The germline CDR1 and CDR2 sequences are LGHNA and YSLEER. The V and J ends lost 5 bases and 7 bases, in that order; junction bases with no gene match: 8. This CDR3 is CASSSRQGARNSPLHF. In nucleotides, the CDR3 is TGCGCCAGCAGCTCCCGACAGGGGGCGCGAAATTCACCCCTCCACTTT.

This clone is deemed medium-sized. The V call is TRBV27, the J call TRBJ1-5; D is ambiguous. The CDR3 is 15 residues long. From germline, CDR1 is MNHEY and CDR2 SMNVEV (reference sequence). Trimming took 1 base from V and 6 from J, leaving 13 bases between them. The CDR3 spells CASSLFSGGPQPQHF. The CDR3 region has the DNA TGTGCCAGCAGTTTATTTTCTGGAGGGCCTCAGCCCCAGCATTTT.

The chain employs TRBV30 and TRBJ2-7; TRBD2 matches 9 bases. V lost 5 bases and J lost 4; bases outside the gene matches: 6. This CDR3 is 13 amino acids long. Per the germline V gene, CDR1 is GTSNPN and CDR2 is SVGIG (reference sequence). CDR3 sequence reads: CAWEGGREYEQYF. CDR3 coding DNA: TGTGCCTGGGAAGGCGGGAGGGAATACGAGCAGTACTTC. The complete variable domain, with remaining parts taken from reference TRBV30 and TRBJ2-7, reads SQTIHQWPATLVQPVGSPLSLECTVEGTSNPNLYWYRQAAGRGLQLLFYSVGIGQISSEVPQNLSASRPQDRQFILSSKKLLLSDSGFYLCAWEGGREYEQYFGPGTRLTVT.

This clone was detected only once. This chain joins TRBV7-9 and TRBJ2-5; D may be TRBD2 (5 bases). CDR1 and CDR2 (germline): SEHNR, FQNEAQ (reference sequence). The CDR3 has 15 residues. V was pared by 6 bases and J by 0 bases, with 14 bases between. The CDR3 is CASRPSGLYQETQYF. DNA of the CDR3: TGTGCCAGCAGACCCTCTGGACTCTACCAAGAGACCCAGTACTTC.

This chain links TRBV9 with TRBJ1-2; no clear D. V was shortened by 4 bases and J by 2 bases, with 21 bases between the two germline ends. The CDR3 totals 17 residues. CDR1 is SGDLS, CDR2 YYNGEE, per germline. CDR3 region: CASSTSSGGLANYGYTF. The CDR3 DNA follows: TGTGCCAGCAGCACATCGTCAGGAGGATTGGCGAACTATGGCTACACCTTC.

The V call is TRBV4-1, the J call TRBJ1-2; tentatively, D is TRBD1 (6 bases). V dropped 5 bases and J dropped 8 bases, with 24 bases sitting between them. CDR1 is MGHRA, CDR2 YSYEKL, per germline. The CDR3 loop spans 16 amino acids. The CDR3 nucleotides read TGCGCCAGCAGCTCCCTTCGGACAGCGACTATTTGGGGCTACACCTTC. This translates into CASSSLRTATIWGYTF.

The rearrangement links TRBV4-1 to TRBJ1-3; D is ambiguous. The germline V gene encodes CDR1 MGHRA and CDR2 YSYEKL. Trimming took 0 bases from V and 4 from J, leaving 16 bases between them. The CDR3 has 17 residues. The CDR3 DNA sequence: TGCGCCAGCAGCCAAGATGTGAGGGTAAGCTCCGGAAACACCATATATTTT. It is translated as CASSQDVRVSSGNTIYF.

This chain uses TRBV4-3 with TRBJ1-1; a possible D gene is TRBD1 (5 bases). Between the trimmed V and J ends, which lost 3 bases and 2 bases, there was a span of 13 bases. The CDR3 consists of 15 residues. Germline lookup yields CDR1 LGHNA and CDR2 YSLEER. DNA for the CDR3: TGCGCCAGCAGCCATTACGGGACGGGAAACACTGAAGCTTTCTTT. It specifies CASSHYGTGNTEAFF.

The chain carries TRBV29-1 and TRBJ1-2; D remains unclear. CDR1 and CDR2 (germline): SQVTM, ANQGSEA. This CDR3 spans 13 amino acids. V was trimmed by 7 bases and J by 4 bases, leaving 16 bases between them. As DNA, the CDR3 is TGCAGCGCCGCGGGCCAGTCAATCTATGGCTACACCTTC. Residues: CSAAGQSIYGYTF.

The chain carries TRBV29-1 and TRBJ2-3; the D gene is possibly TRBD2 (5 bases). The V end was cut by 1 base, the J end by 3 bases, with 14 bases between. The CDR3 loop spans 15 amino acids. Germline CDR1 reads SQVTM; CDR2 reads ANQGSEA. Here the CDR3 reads CSVEGGSFRTDTQYF. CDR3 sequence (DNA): TGCAGCGTTGAAGGTGGGAGCTTCAGAACAGATACGCAGTATTTT.

This chain's CDR3 is CASSPWEFTGELFF. The CDR3 nucleotides are TGTGCCAGTAGCCCCTGGGAGTTCACCGGGGAGCTGTTTTTT. The chain joins TRBV19 to TRBJ2-2; perhaps TRBD2 as D (5 bases). The CDR3 contains 14 residues. CDR1 LNHDA and CDR2 SQIVND come from the germline V gene (reference sequence). Trimming took off 6 bases at V and 4 bases at J, with 12 bases between the two ends.

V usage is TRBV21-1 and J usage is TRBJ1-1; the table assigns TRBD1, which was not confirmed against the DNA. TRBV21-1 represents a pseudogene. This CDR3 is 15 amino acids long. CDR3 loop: CASSTPGQGVTEAFF. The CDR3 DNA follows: TGTGCCAGCAGCACTCCGGGACAGGGGGTCACTGAAGCTTTCTTT.

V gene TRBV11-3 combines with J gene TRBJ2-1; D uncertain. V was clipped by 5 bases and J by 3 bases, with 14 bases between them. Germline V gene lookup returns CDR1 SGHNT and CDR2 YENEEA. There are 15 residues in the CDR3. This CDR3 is CASSPEDAYYNEQFF. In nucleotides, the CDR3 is TGTGCCAGCAGCCCTGAGGATGCGTACTACAATGAGCAGTTCTTC.

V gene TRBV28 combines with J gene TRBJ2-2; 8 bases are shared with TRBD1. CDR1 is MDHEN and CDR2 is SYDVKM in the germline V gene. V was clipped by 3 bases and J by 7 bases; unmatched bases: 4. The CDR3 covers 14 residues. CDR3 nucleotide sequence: TGTGCCAGCAGTTTGCAGGGGGCGGGCGGGGAGCTGTTTTTT. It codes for CASSLQGAGGELFF.